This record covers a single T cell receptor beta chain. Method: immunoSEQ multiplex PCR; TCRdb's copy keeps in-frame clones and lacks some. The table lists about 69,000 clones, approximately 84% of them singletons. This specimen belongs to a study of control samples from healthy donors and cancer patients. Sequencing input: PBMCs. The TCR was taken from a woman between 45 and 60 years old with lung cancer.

The CDR3 loop is CASSEMTGGWYEQYF. The CDR3 DNA reads as TGTGCCAGCAGTGAAATGACAGGGGGCTGGTACGAGCAGTACTTC. The chain employs TRBV6-1 and TRBJ2-7, with 10 bases lining up with TRBD1. J was trimmed by 4 bases and V by 2 bases; bases with no gene match: 5. The CDR3 runs 15 residues. CDR1 MNHNS and CDR2 SASEGT come from the germline V gene.